This T cell receptor beta chain was obtained from a study of blood T cell repertoires in COVID-19. Original methodology: Reference gene primer amplification in the assay estimated nucleated cell counts. Using immunoSEQ multiplex PCR, the repertoire was profiled, and TCRdb retains in-frame clones only, with some absent. That table supplies the V and J calls and clone size; D and trimming were determined from the DNA. This sample has under 350,000 clones; more than 75% occur once, and the top ten carry 2.6%. Trimming took off 6 bases at V and 3 bases at J, with 15 bases between the two ends. The CDR3 runs 14 residues. Germline CDR1 MNHEY, CDR2 SVGEGT.

The V gene is TRBV6-2 or TRBV6-3, the J gene TRBJ2-7, with D possibly being TRBD2 (6 bases). The sequence derives from a man in his 60s who had recovered from COVID-19. The specimen was PBMCs or T cells enriched from blood (not recorded which). This CDR3 is CASSQRGSGYEQYF. The CDR3 DNA reads as TGTGCCAGCAGCCAACGGGGTAGCGGCTACGAGCAGTACTTC.